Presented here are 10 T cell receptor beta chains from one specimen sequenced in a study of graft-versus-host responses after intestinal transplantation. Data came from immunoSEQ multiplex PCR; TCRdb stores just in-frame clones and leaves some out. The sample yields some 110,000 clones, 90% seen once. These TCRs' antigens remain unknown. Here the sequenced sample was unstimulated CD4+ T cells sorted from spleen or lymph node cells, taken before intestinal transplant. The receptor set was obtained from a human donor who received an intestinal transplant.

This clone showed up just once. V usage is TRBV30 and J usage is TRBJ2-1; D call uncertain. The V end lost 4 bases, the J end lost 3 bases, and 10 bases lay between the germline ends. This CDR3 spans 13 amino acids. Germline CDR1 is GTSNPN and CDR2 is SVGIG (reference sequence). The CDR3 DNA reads TGTGCCTGGAAGGCAGGAAGCTACAATGAGCAGTTCTTC. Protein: CAWKAGSYNEQFF.

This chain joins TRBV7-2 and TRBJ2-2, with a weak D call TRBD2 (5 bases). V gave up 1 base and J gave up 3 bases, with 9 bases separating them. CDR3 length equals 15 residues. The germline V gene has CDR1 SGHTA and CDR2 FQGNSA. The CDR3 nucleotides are TGTGCCAGCAGCTTAGGGACTTCTTACACCGGGGAGCTGTTTTTT. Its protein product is CASSLGTSYTGELFF.

The DNA for the CDR3 is TGCGCCAGCAGCTTACCGCTAGCGGGGGATCGCTCCCTAGATACGCAGTATTTT. Encoded protein: CASSLPLAGDRSLDTQYF. The J gene is TRBJ2-3, the V gene TRBV5-1, with TRBD2 identical over 10 bases. CDR3 length: 18 residues. The junction had 14 bases not matched to a gene; V was cut back by 2 bases and J by 5 bases. Germline V gives CDR1 SGHRS, CDR2 YFSETQ.

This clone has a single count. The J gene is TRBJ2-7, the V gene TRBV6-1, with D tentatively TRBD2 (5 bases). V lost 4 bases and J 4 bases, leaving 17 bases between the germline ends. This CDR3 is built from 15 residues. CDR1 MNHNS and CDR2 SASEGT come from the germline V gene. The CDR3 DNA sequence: TGTGCCAGCAGTGCCAAGGGAGCAGGACGATACGAGCAGTACTTC. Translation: CASSAKGAGRYEQYF.

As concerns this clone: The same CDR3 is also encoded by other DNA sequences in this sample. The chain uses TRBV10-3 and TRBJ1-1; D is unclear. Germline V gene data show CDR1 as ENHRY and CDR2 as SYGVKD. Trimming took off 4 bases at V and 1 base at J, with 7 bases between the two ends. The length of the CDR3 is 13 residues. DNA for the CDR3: TGTGCCATCAGTGGAACGGGGAACACTGAAGCTTTCTTT. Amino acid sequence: CAISGTGNTEAFF.

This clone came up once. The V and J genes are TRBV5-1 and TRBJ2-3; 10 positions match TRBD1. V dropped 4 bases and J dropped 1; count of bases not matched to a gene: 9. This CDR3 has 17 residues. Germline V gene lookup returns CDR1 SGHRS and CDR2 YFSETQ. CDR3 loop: CASSAIGTGEGTDTQYF. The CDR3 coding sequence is TGCGCCAGCAGCGCTATTGGGACAGGGGAGGGCACAGATACGCAGTATTTT.

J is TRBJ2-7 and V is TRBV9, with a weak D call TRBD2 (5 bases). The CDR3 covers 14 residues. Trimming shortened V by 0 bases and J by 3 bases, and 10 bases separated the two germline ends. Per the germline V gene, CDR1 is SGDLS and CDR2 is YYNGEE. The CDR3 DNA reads TGTGCCAGCAGCGTAGGCGGGCCGAGCTACGAGCAGTACTTC. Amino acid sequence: CASSVGGPSYEQYF.

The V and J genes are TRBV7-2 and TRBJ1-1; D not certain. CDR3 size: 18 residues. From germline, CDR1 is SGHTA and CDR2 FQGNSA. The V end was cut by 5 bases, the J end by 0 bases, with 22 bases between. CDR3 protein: CASSPPSGRTTLNTEAFF. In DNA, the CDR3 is TGTGCCAGCAGCCCGCCTTCAGGCCGAACAACTTTGAACACTGAAGCTTTCTTT. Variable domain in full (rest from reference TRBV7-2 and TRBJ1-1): GAGVSQSPSNKVTEKGKDVELRCDPISGHTALYWYRQSLGQGLEFLIYFQGNSAPDKSGLPSDRFSAERTGGSVSTLTIQRTQQEDSAVYLCASSPPSGRTTLNTEAFFGQGTRLTVV.

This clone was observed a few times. The CDR3 region is CASSLPAPGGNQPQHF. CDR3 DNA: TGTGCCAGCAGCCTCCCCGCGCCGGGGGGCAATCAGCCCCAGCATTTT. This chain joins TRBV11-2 and TRBJ1-5; the D gene is possibly TRBD1 (5 bases). Between the trimmed V and J ends, which lost 5 bases and 2 bases, there was a span of 16 bases. The germline V gene has CDR1 SGHAT and CDR2 FQNNGV. This CDR3 has 16 residues.

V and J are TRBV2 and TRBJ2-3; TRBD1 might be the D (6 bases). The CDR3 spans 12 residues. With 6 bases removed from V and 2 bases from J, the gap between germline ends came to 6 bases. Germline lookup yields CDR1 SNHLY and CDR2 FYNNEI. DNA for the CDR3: TGTGCCAGCAGGGGACACACAGATACGCAGTATTTT. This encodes CASRGHTDTQYF.